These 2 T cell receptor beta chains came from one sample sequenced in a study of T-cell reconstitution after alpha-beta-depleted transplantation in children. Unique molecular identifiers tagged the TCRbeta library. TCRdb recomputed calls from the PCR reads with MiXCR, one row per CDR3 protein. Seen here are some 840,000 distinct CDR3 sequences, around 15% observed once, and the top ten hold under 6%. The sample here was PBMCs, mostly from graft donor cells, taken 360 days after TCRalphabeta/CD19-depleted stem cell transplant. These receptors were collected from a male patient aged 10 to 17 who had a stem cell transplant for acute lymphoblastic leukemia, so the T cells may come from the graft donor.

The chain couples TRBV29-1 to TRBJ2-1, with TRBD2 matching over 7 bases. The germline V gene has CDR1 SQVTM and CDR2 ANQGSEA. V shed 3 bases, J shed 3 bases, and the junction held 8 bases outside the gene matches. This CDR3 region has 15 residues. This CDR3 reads CSVELGLTGYNEQFF. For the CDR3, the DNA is TGCAGCGTTGAGCTGGGACTAACGGGCTACAATGAGCAGTTCTTC.

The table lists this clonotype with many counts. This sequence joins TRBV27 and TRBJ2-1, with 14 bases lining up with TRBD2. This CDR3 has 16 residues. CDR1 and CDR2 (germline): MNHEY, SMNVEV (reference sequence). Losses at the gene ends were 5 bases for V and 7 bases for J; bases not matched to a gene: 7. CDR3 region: CASSGRLAGGPNEQFF. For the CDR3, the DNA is TGTGCCAGCAGTGGCCGACTAGCGGGAGGGCCTAATGAGCAGTTCTTC.